This TCR beta chain came from a study of blood T cell repertoires in COVID-19 (dated by TCRdb to the early 2020s). At the level of the whole study: Samples covering the acute and convalescent phases of COVID-19 were provided by collaborators in the United States, Italy and Spain. The prospective study material was composed of cDNA or gDNA derived from T cells, B-cell-depleted T cells, or PBMCs. Deeply sampled blood TCRbeta repertoires from subjects exposed to, actively infected with, or recovered from COVID-19 were included in the dataset. A freely available public database, intended as a resource for researchers studying the immune response to SARS-CoV-2, is where the repertoires were released. The samples were drawn from the first 160 participants of the ongoing ImmuneRACE study and from 1,254 subjects provided by 6 global collaborators. A de-identified subject ID, COVID-19 status, age in years and sex were almost always included in the sample metadata. Where available, HLA class I and class II types were taken from metadata supplied by the sample provider and were not determined by assay-based typing.

The germline ends are 20 bases apart after V is trimmed by 4 bases and J by 8 bases. Via the germline V gene, CDR1 is KGHSH and CDR2 LQKENI. Its CDR3 holds 15 amino acids, cysteine through phenylalanine. Just the 45-base CDR3 DNA is kept, in frame starting at base 1. TCRbeta CDR3 regions were amplified from genomic DNA using the immunoSEQ Assay, a bias-controlled multiplex PCR. From the authors' description of their analysis: The number of nucleated cells in each sample was estimated from the amplification of reference gene primers within the assay. To quantify the absolute abundance of each unique TCRbeta CDR3 rearrangement, sequence reads were collapsed and filtered. For each sample, productive Simpson clonality was calculated by taking the square root of Simpson's diversity index across productive rearrangements. Sourced from immuneACCESS, this table was stored by TCRdb with only in-frame sequences that have V and J called. A share of the clones is absent; for the studies checked, an unresolved V gene accounts for under half, and the remainder has no known explanation. V and J calls plus clone size are reproduced from that table; the DNA served to infer D and trimming. The sample table shows a few hundred thousand clones, and approximately 90% are seen once. The leading ten clones occupy approximately 6% of the sample.

Enrolling through a virtual design, the prospective study's participants ranged in age from roughly 18 to 95 years and lived across 24 United States geographic areas. In the prospective study, participants were assigned to cohorts based on the clinical history participants reported in a screening survey and a study questionnaire. Recovered participants in ImmuneRACE Cohort 3 were defined as having two consecutive negative NP/OP PCR tests, clearance from a healthcare professional, or resolution of symptoms. In the prospective study, mobile phlebotomists collected whole blood, serum and a nasopharyngeal or oropharyngeal swab from each participant. Additional blood draws and questionnaires over an approximately 2-month period could optionally be provided by prospective study participants. Prospective study blood samples were shipped either frozen or at room temperature before DNA extraction. In the case of this clone: What antigen it recognizes has not been identified. No base quality values were provided; no much bigger clone lies one nucleotide off.

General study outcomes and caveats: The amount of clinical and demographic metadata varied by source and participant and was provided uncurated.

This sequence originates from a woman between 25 and 40 years old who had recovered from COVID-19. Sequenced material: PBMCs or T cells enriched from blood (not recorded which). The chain uses TRBV18 and TRBJ1-2; 5 matching bases give a weak D call of TRBD1. The DNA is as follows: TGTGCCAGCTCACACCTCCAGGGAAGGCGTCGCGGCTACACCTTC. It codes for CASSHLQGRRRGYTF.